This is a list of T cell receptor beta chains from one sample in a study of CD8 T cells in ankylosing spondylitis. TCRdb ran MiXCR on the 5' RACE reads and lists one entry per CDR3 protein. The table has roughly 400,000 distinct CDR3 sequences, more than 20% seen once. The sample was blood, either unsorted or a sorted T cell fraction (not recorded which). These receptors all come from a male donor with ankylosing spondylitis. CDR3s include the opening cysteine and the closing phenylalanine or tryptophan. The D gene is left open where the match is weak. Clone size appears in some rows only: once, few, many, or a class for an expanded clone.

-	TRBV7-9	TRBJ2-2	-	CASSLLAQNTGELFF	TGTGCCAGCAGCTTACTAGCTCAGAACACCGGGGAGCTGTTTTTT
many	TRBV28	TRBJ2-2	-	CASSPRGSNTGELFF	TGTGCCAGCAGCCCCAGGGGCTCGAACACCGGGGAGCTGTTTTTT
-	TRBV5-5	TRBJ2-3	-	CASTQIHTDTQYF	TGTGCCAGCACCCAAATCCACACAGATACGCAGTATTTT
-	TRBV30	TRBJ1-1	-	CAWSVPTEAFF	TGTGCCTGGAGTGTACCCACTGAAGCTTTCTTT
few	TRBV2	TRBJ2-1	TRBD2	CASTVLADYNEQFF	TGTGCCAGCACCGTGCTAGCGGACTACAATGAGCAGTTCTTC
-	TRBV20-1	TRBJ2-7	-	CSARGLSSSYEQYF	TGCAGTGCCCGGGGACTGTCCAGCTCCTACGAGCAGTACTTC
few	TRBV3-1	TRBJ2-1	TRBD2	CASSSRTRSPTYNEQFF	TGTGCCAGCAGCTCTCGGACTAGGTCACCCACCTACAATGAGCAGTTCTTC
few	TRBV5-1	TRBJ1-3	-	CASSLDGRSSGNTIYF	TGCGCCAGCAGCTTGGACGGACGGAGCTCTGGAAACACCATATATTTT
-	TRBV3-1	TRBJ2-7	-	CASSLQGKTYEQYF	TGTGCCAGCAGCCTCCAGGGTAAAACCTACGAGCAGTACTTC
-	TRBV4-1	TRBJ1-4	-	CASSHQQGTNEKLFF	TGCGCCAGCAGCCACCAACAGGGCACTAATGAAAAACTGTTTTTT
few	TRBV6-5	TRBJ2-7	-	CASSYNPGQRYEQYF	TGTGCCAGCAGTTATAACCCGGGACAACGCTACGAGCAGTACTTC
-	TRBV7-9	TRBJ2-3	TRBD1	CASSQTGDRTDTQYF	TGTGCCAGCAGCCAGACAGGGGACCGCACAGATACGCAGTATTTT
many	TRBV3-1	TRBJ2-3	TRBD2	CASSQTSGSTDTQYF	TGTGCCAGCAGCCAGACTAGCGGGAGCACAGATACGCAGTATTTT
few	TRBV5-5	TRBJ2-1	-	CASSPLIFRYNEQFF	TGTGCCAGCAGCCCCTTAATTTTCCGGTACAATGAGCAGTTCTTC
few	TRBV7-9	TRBJ2-3	-	CASSLGAGTDTQYF	TGTGCCAGCAGCTTAGGGGCAGGCACAGATACGCAGTATTTT
-	TRBV19	TRBJ2-2	-	CASSIVHLNTGELFF	TGTGCCAGTAGTATCGTGCACTTGAACACCGGGGAGCTGTTTTTT
-	TRBV7-9	TRBJ2-7	-	CASSLAMGQQYF	TGTGCCAGCAGCTTAGCTATGGGCCAGCAGTACTTC
-	TRBV11-1	TRBJ2-7	-	CASSQFSEQYF	TGTGCCAGCAGCCAATTCTCCGAGCAGTACTTC
few	TRBV15	TRBJ2-1	-	CATSRAGAPAANEQFF	TGTGCCACCAGCAGAGCAGGCGCACCAGCCGCCAATGAGCAGTTCTTC
-	TRBV3-1	TRBJ1-3	-	CASSQESPNTIYF	TGTGCCAGCAGCCAAGAAAGTCCGAACACCATATATTTT